Below are 19 T cell receptor beta chains sequenced from a single sample in a study of T cells expressing NK-cell markers. TCRdb reanalyzed the 5' RACE reads, giving one entry per CDR3 protein sequence and no DNA. This listing includes about 400,000 distinct CDR3 sequences. Source material: blood T cells: a sorted CD56 or NKG2C T cell subset, CD4+ or CD8+ T cells, or bulk PBMC T cells (not recorded which). These receptors were taken from a woman aged 45-65 years in good health.

The chain combines TRBV10-3 with TRBJ2-3; TCRdb lists TRBD2, though no DNA is available to test this call. Germline-derived CDR1 and CDR2 are ENHRY and SYGVKD. This CDR3 has 18 residues. The CDR3 loop is CAISANPDFRGETDTQYF.

This chain joins TRBV2 and TRBJ2-6. The CDR3 is 15 amino acids. CDR1 is SNHLY, CDR2 FYNNEI, per germline. This chain's CDR3 is CASSDRASGANVLTF.

The rearrangement uses TRBV4-2 and TRBJ1-2. The CDR3 runs to 12 residues. Germline CDR1 and CDR2: LGHNA and YNFKEQ. The CDR3 region is CASSQADRGYTF.

The chain couples TRBV9 to TRBJ2-1; TCRdb outputs TRBD1, but without DNA this stays unchecked. Germline V gene lookup returns CDR1 SGDLS and CDR2 YYNGEE. This CDR3 is built from 14 residues. The CDR3 reads CASSSGGSGYEQFF. The full variable domain, rest sourced from reference TRBV9 and TRBJ2-1, is DSGVTQTPKHLITATGQRVTLRCSPRSGDLSVYWYQQSLDQGLQFLIQYYNGEERAKGNILERFSAQQFPDLHSELNLSSLELGDSALYFCASSSGGSGYEQFFGPGTRLTVL.

The chain has TRBV5-5 and TRBJ2-5; TCRdb lists TRBD1, though no DNA is available to test this call. The length of the CDR3 is 16 residues. From germline, CDR1 is SGHKS and CDR2 YYEKEE (reference sequence). This chain's CDR3 is CASSLGGLPGAETQYF.

CDR3 amino acids: CASSLAGGGGDTQYF. This rearrangement joins TRBV5-1 to TRBJ2-3; TCRdb's assignment of TRBD2 cannot be checked, as there is no DNA. Germline-derived CDR1 and CDR2 are SGHRS and YFSETQ. This CDR3 region has 15 residues. Full variable domain (missing parts from reference TRBV5-1 and TRBJ2-3): KAGVTQTPRYLIKTRGQQVTLSCSPISGHRSVSWYQQTPGQGLQFLFEYFSETQRNKGNFPGRFSGRQFSNSRSEMNVSTLELGDSALYLCASSLAGGGGDTQYFGPGTRLTVL.

The rearrangement links TRBV25-1 to TRBJ1-1; checking the TCRdb D call of TRBD1 is not possible without DNA. The germline V gene encodes CDR1 MGHDK and CDR2 SYGVNS. This CDR3 comprises 15 residues. This chain's CDR3 is CASSVSRDGNTEAFF.

The gene calls are TRBV11-3 and TRBJ1-1. The CDR3 contains 13 residues. Looked up from germline, CDR1 is SGHNT and CDR2 is YENEEA. This CDR3 reads CASSLVLGTEAFF.

J is TRBJ1-4 and V is TRBV20-1; lacking DNA, the TRBD1 call made by TCRdb goes unchecked. The CDR3 is 18 amino acids. Germline CDR1 reads DFQATT; CDR2 reads SNEGSKA (reference sequence). CDR3 sequence reads: CSAPGQAGEKATNEKLFF.

The chain recombines TRBV29-1 with TRBJ2-5; TCRdb designates TRBD1, a call that cannot be tested without DNA. The CDR3 extends over 12 amino acids. Germline V gene data show CDR1 as SQVTM and CDR2 as ANQGSEA. The CDR3 loop reads CSVAIGGETQYF.

The V call is TRBV6-6, the J call TRBJ2-1. CDR1 and CDR2 (germline): MNHNY, SVGAGI (reference sequence). There are 14 residues in the CDR3. The CDR3 is CASTVAATYNEQFF.

The chain recombines TRBV10-2 with TRBJ2-1; TCRdb's assignment of TRBD1 cannot be checked, as there is no DNA. CDR1 and CDR2 (germline): WSHSY, SAAADI. The CDR3 totals 16 residues. The CDR3 here is CATESRVRDGNNEQFF.

This chain connects TRBV27 to TRBJ1-1. Germline values: CDR1 MNHEY, CDR2 SMNVEV (reference sequence). This CDR3 is built from 13 residues. CDR3 sequence: CASGLRVNTEAFF.

This chain joins TRBV7-9 and TRBJ1-3; without DNA, the TCRdb call of TRBD1 cannot be checked. Germline loops: CDR1 SEHNR, CDR2 FQNEAQ (reference sequence). CDR3 length: 15 residues. CDR3 protein: CASSAGTDAGNTIYF.

The V call is TRBV12-3 or TRBV12-4, the J call TRBJ2-7. CDR3 length: 12 amino acids. Here the CDR3 reads CASNHGRNEQYF.

The chain carries TRBV29-1 and TRBJ2-5; absent DNA, TCRdb's TRBD1 call cannot be checked. The CDR3 sequence is 13 residues long. Germline V gene sequence: CDR1 SQVTM, CDR2 ANQGSEA. This chain's CDR3 is CTYLGSQQETQYF.

V is TRBV7-9 and J is TRBJ2-5; TCRdb's D gene call, TRBD2, goes unchecked for lack of DNA. Germline V gene data show CDR1 as SEHNR and CDR2 as FQNEAQ (reference sequence). The CDR3 contains 15 residues. CDR3 region: CASKGAGGPRETQYF.

The chain is built from TRBV12-3 or TRBV12-4 and TRBJ1-1. The CDR3 extends over 12 amino acids. CDR3 residues: CASSPQDTEAFF.

CDR3 amino acids: CASSQDQWVERRHNEQFF. The rearrangement links TRBV4-1 to TRBJ2-1. The length of the CDR3 is 18 residues. CDR1 and CDR2 from the germline V gene are MGHRA and YSYEKL.